These 22 T cell receptor beta chains were sequenced from one sample in a study of T cells in localized non-small cell lung cancer. Data came from immunoSEQ multiplex PCR; TCRdb stores just in-frame clones and leaves some out. Of approximately 89,000 clones listed, around 81% were seen once; the top ten hold about 19%. Sequences were derived from PBMCs, sampled before any cancer treatment. These receptor sequences come from a man between 35 and 75 years old with stage II squamous cell lung carcinoma.

V usage is TRBV6-6 and J usage is TRBJ1-5; possibly TRBD1 for D (5 bases). Trimming cost V 7 bases and J 0 bases, with 10 bases left between them. The CDR3 is 14 residues long. The germline gives CDR1 MNHNY, CDR2 SVGAGI (reference sequence). The CDR3 region is CASTQGFSNQPQHF. In DNA form, the CDR3 reads TGTGCCAGCACTCAGGGTTTTAGCAATCAGCCCCAGCATTTT.

CDR3 bases: TGTGCCTGGAGTACTAACCGGGACGGTTATGCCTTGAAGGAGACCCAGTACTTC. Translation gives CAWSTNRDGYALKETQYF. The chain combines TRBV30 with TRBJ2-5; perhaps D is TRBD1 or TRBD2 (5 bases each). From germline, CDR1 is GTSNPN and CDR2 SVGIG (reference sequence). This CDR3 contains 18 residues. Trimming removed 2 bases at V and 5 bases at J, with 27 bases between.

This clone was seen only once. The chain recombines TRBV30 with TRBJ1-1; D is uncertain. CDR3 size: 11 residues. The germline CDR1 and CDR2 sequences are GTSNPN and SVGIG (reference sequence). V lost 1 base to trimming and J lost 4 bases, with 4 bases between them. The CDR3 nucleotides are TGTGCCTGGAGTGACCGCACTGAAGCTTTCTTT. Amino acid sequence: CAWSDRTEAFF.

CDR3 sequence reads: CATEKGRGRVNIQYF. The CDR3 nucleotides read TGTGCCACCGAGAAGGGGAGGGGGCGGGTGAACATTCAGTACTTC. The chain has TRBV15 and TRBJ2-4, with D perhaps given as TRBD1 or TRBD2 (7 bases each). The CDR3 is made up of 15 amino acids. The V gene lost 8 bases and the J gene lost 7 bases, with 21 bases spanning the gap. CDR1 is LNHNV and CDR2 is YYDKDF in the germline V gene (reference sequence).

The rearrangement links TRBV7-6 to TRBJ1-6; D is ambiguous. Germline V CDR1 and CDR2: SGHVS, FNYEAQ. Between the trimmed V and J ends, which lost 4 bases and 1 base, there was a span of 20 bases. The CDR3 has 19 amino acids. CDR3 coding DNA: TGTGCCAGCAGCTCTGGGCCGGGTCAAGGCGGGTCCTATAATTCACCCCTCCACTTT. This encodes CASSSGPGQGGSYNSPLHF.

This chain uses TRBV5-1 with TRBJ1-2; 8 positions match TRBD1. V dropped 0 bases and J dropped 4; count of bases not matched to a gene: 5. This CDR3 contains 15 residues. Per the germline V gene, CDR1 is SGHRS and CDR2 is YFSETQ. DNA for the CDR3: TGCGCCAGCAGCTTGGGGGCAGGGGGCGGCTATGGCTACACCTTC. Translating it yields CASSLGAGGGYGYTF.

The DNA for the CDR3 is TGTGCCAGCAGTGAGAGACATAACTACGAGCAGTACTTC. This codes for CASSERHNYEQYF. The chain uses TRBV2 and TRBJ2-7; the D is unclear. Trimming removed 3 bases at V and 3 bases at J, with 9 bases between. Germline V gives CDR1 SNHLY, CDR2 FYNNEI. CDR3 length: 13 amino acids.

The chain links TRBV5-1 to TRBJ2-5; maybe TRBD1 (6 bases). This CDR3 has 13 residues. The V end lost 5 bases, the J end lost 1 base, and 9 bases lay between the germline ends. Germline CDR1 and CDR2: SGHRS and YFSETQ. The CDR3 DNA sequence: TGCGCCAGCAGGCAGGGGACCCAAGAGACCCAGTACTTC. This codes for CASRQGTQETQYF.

This chain uses TRBV7-2 with TRBJ1-3, with TRBD1 identical over 7 bases. CDR3 length: 16 residues. Germline loops: CDR1 SGHTA, CDR2 FQGNSA. J was trimmed by 1 base and V by 2 bases; bases with no gene match: 5. CDR3 DNA: TGTGCCAGCAGCTTATACACAGGGGTATCTGGAAACACCATATATTTT. Its protein product is CASSLYTGVSGNTIYF.

The V and J genes are TRBV7-2 and TRBJ2-1; D unresolved. Germline lookup yields CDR1 SGHTA and CDR2 FQGNSA. Trimming took 0 bases from V and 5 from J, leaving 5 bases between them. The CDR3 is made up of 13 amino acids. The DNA of the CDR3 is TGTGCCAGCAGCTTAGCCATCAACAATGAGCAGTTCTTC. This translates into CASSLAINNEQFF.

The chain couples TRBV29-1 to TRBJ2-1; 9 nucleotides agree with TRBD2. Per the germline V gene, CDR1 is SQVTM and CDR2 is ANQGSEA. V shed 1 base, J shed 8 bases, and the junction held 9 bases outside the gene matches. There are 15 residues in the CDR3. The CDR3 DNA follows: TGCAGCGTTGAAGCCCCTAGCGGGACTGGGGATGAGCAGTTCTTC. It is translated as CSVEAPSGTGDEQFF.

This clone was detected only a few times. The rearrangement uses TRBV18 and TRBJ1-4; D is ambiguous. Trimming left V 5 bases short and J 2 bases short, with 21 bases between. Germline CDR1 is KGHSH and CDR2 is LQKENI. The CDR3 extends over 18 amino acids. CDR3 sequence: CASSTTLTAGGTNEKLFF. In nucleotides, the CDR3 is TGTGCCAGCTCAACTACTTTAACAGCGGGTGGGACTAATGAAAAACTGTTTTTT.

The chain employs TRBV28 and TRBJ2-1; D gene unclear. The germline V gene has CDR1 MDHEN and CDR2 SYDVKM. The CDR3 contains 12 residues. V was trimmed by 5 bases and J by 0 bases, leaving 2 bases between them. CDR3 nucleotides: TGTGCCAGCAGTCCCTCCTACAATGAGCAGTTCTTC. This gives the protein CASSPSYNEQFF.

This CDR3 is CASTPWTGATEAFF. DNA of the CDR3: TGTGCCAGTACCCCTTGGACAGGGGCTACTGAAGCTTTCTTT. The chain couples TRBV19 to TRBJ1-1; 9 nucleotides agree with TRBD1. CDR3 length equals 14 residues. The germline V gene encodes CDR1 LNHDA and CDR2 SQIVND (reference sequence). V was pared by 7 bases and J by 5 bases, with 8 bases of the junction left unmatched. The full variable domain, completed using reference TRBV19 and TRBJ1-1, is DGGITQSPKYLFRKEGQNVTLSCEQNLNHDAMYWYRQDPGQGLRLIYYSQIVNDFQKGDIAEGYSVSREKKESFPLTVTSAQKNPTAFYLCASTPWTGATEAFFGQGTRLTVV.

The chain uses TRBV30 and TRBJ1-2, with D possibly being TRBD1 (6 bases). In germline, CDR1 is GTSNPN, CDR2 SVGIG (reference sequence). V lost 3 bases and J 9 bases, leaving 17 bases between the germline ends. This CDR3 has 13 residues. The CDR3 loop is CAWSRLQGSSYTF. CDR3 DNA: TGTGCCTGGAGCCGCCTACAGGGATCGAGCTACACCTTC.

This rearrangement joins TRBV5-1 to TRBJ2-1; 10 bases line up with TRBD2. The CDR3 runs 14 residues. CDR1 is SGHRS and CDR2 is YFSETQ in the germline V gene. The V and J ends lost 0 bases and 9 bases, in that order; junction bases with no gene match: 3. DNA for the CDR3: TGCGCCAGCAGCTTGGCTAGCGGGAGTCGTGAGCAGTTCTTC. It specifies CASSLASGSREQFF.

This clone was found once. CDR3 sequence: CASSFSWTTLGEQYF. The CDR3 nucleotides read TGTGCCAGCAGTTTTAGCTGGACAACCCTTGGGGAGCAGTACTTC. The gene calls are TRBV27 and TRBJ2-7, with D possibly matching TRBD1 (5 bases). V dropped 3 bases and J dropped 7 bases, with 19 bases sitting between them. The CDR3 runs to 15 residues. Germline CDR1 reads MNHEY; CDR2 reads SMNVEV (reference sequence).

V and J are TRBV28 and TRBJ2-1; D not resolved. V lost 4 bases, J lost 8 bases, and 15 bases lay in between. CDR1 and CDR2 (germline): MDHEN, SYDVKM. This CDR3 is built from 14 residues. DNA for the CDR3: TGTGCCAGCAGTTCCCCCCCTTCGAGCGATGAGCAGTTCTTC. Its protein is CASSSPPSSDEQFF.

This chain joins TRBV30 and TRBJ2-7, with 9 bases matching TRBD2. The CDR3 has 14 amino acids. Germline V gene lookup returns CDR1 GTSNPN and CDR2 SVGIG (reference sequence). V was pared by 2 bases and J by 4 bases, with 6 bases of the junction left unmatched. The CDR3, as DNA: TGTGCCTGGAGTCGGGGTAGCGGGGGTTACGAGCAGTACTTC. Translated, it gives CAWSRGSGGYEQYF.

J is TRBJ2-6 and V is TRBV4-3; D call uncertain. V dropped 1 base and J dropped 0 bases, with 10 bases sitting between them. The CDR3 contains 17 residues. In germline, CDR1 is LGHNA, CDR2 YSLEER. The CDR3 DNA is TGCGCCAGCAGCCAAGCCGCGATCGACTCTGGGGCCAACGTCCTGACTTTC. It specifies CASSQAAIDSGANVLTF.

The chain recombines TRBV5-6 with TRBJ1-6; D not certain. Germline CDR1 reads SGHDT; CDR2 reads YYEEEE. The CDR3 runs to 13 residues. V dropped 4 bases and J dropped 15 bases, with 17 bases sitting between them. CDR3 residues: CASSRDRTVFLHF. The CDR3 DNA follows: TGTGCCAGCAGCAGAGATAGGACGGTCTTCCTCCACTTT.

This chain uses TRBV6-1 with TRBJ1-4; the D is unclear. V dropped 6 bases and J dropped 0 bases, with 5 bases sitting between them. The CDR3 covers 13 residues. Germline-derived CDR1 and CDR2 are MNHNS and SASEGT. The CDR3, as DNA: TGTGCCAGCAGACGAGCAACTAATGAAAAACTGTTTTTT. Translation gives CASRRATNEKLFF.